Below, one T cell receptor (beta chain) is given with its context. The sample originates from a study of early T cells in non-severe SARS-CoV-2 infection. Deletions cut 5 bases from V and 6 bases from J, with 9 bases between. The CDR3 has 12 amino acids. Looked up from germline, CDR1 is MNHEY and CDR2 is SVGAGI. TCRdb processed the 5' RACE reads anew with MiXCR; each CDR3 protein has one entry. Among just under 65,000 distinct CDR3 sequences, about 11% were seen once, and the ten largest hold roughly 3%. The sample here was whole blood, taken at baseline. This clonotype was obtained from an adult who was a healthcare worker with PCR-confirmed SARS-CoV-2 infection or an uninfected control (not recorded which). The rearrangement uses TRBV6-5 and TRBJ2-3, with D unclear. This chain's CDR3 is CASSQAGDTQYF. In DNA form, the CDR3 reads TGTGCCAGCAGTCAGGCTGGGGATACGCAGTATTTT.